This entry concerns a single T cell receptor (beta chain). The entry originates in a study of regulatory T cells in long-lasting Graves disease. This sample's time point: persistent/refractory GD, antithyroid drugs over 5 years with positive TRAb. PBMC RNA was the source of the TCR library. Arm-PCR with iRepertoire HTBI primers amplified the CDR3 regions for these TCR beta libraries. TCRdb recomputed calls from the multiplex PCR reads with MiXCR, one row per CDR3 protein. The repertoire holds approximately 400,000 distinct CDR3 sequences, with about a fifth as singletons. Trimming removed 0 bases at V and 0 bases at J, with 18 bases between. Germline-derived CDR1 and CDR2 are SGDLS and YYNGEE. The CDR3 loop spans 18 amino acids.

Source: peripheral blood mononuclear cells (PBMCs), taken when the disease was refractory, from a patient treated with antithyroid drugs. The TCR sequence derives from a female donor with Graves disease. V is TRBV9 and J is TRBJ1-1; a possible D gene is TRBD1 (6 bases). CDR3 sequence: CASSVGWRGTQMNTEAFF. As DNA, the CDR3 is TGTGCCAGCAGCGTAGGGTGGAGGGGGACACAGATGAACACTGAAGCTTTCTTT.